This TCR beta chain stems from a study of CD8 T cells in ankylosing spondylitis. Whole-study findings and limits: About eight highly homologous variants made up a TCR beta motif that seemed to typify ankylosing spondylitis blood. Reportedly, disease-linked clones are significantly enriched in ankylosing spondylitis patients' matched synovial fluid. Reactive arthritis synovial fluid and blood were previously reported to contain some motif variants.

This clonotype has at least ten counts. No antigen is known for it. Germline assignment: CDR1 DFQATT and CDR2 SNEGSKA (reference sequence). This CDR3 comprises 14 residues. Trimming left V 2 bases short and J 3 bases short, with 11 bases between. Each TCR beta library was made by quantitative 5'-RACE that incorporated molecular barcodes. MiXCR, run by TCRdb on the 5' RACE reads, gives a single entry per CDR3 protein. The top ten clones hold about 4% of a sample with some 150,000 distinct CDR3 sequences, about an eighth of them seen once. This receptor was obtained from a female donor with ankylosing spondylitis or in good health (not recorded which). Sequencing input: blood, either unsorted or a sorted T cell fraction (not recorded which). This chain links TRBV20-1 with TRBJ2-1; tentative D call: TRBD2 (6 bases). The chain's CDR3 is CSARLGGIYNEQFF. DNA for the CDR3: TGCAGTGCTAGATTGGGCGGGATCTACAATGAGCAGTTCTTC.